A single sample is the source of the 17 T cell receptor beta chains below, sequenced in a study of PD-1 blockade in mismatch repair-deficient tumors. Clones were sequenced by immunoSEQ multiplex PCR, and TCRdb holds only the in-frame ones, with some missing. This table has about 35,000 clones, around 80% appearing once. Here the sequenced sample was PBMCs, taken less than 7 weeks after starting pembrolizumab. The receptors derive from an adult with mismatch repair-deficient cancer.

V gene TRBV11-2 combines with J gene TRBJ1-2; TRBD1 agrees at 8 bases. V gave up 1 base and J gave up 2 bases; unmatched junction bases: 15. Germline loops: CDR1 SGHAT, CDR2 FQNNGV. CDR3 length: 19 residues. CDR3 sequence reads: CASSLGSRIADRENYGYTF. CDR3 DNA: TGTGCCAGCAGCTTAGGGTCGAGGATAGCGGACAGGGAGAACTATGGCTACACCTTC.

This chain links TRBV5-1 with TRBJ2-3, with 10 bases aligning to TRBD2. Trimming cost V 4 bases and J 0 bases; bases outside gene matches: 8. CDR1 is SGHRS and CDR2 is YFSETQ in the germline V gene. CDR3 length: 17 amino acids. CDR3 sequence reads: CASSLTSGPSSTDTQYF. As DNA, the CDR3 is TGCGCCAGCAGCCTGACTAGCGGGCCGTCGAGCACAGATACGCAGTATTTT.

This clone was counted only a few times. The chain joins TRBV6-4 to TRBJ2-7, with D perhaps matching TRBD1 (6 bases). Trimming pared 2 bases from V and 1 base from J, leaving 6 bases between. Germline V gives CDR1 MRHNA, CDR2 SNTAGT. The CDR3 is 13 amino acids. CDR3 sequence (DNA): TGTGCCAGCAGTGACCAGGGGTCCTACGAGCAGTACTTC. It codes for CASSDQGSYEQYF.

This clone was seen once. V usage is TRBV30 and J usage is TRBJ1-5; tentatively, D is TRBD1 (6 bases). The CDR3 sequence is 15 residues long. The ends were cut back, 1 base at V and 0 bases at J, with 10 bases in the middle. In germline, CDR1 is GTSNPN, CDR2 SVGIG (reference sequence). The CDR3 DNA follows: TGTGCCTGGAGTGCCGGGACAATTAGCAATCAGCCCCAGCATTTT. Amino acid sequence: CAWSAGTISNQPQHF.

This chain links TRBV11-2 with TRBJ2-1, with TRBD1 matching 8 bases. CDR1 is SGHAT, CDR2 FQNNGV, per germline. The V and J ends lost 5 bases and 3 bases, in that order; junction bases with no gene match: 9. The CDR3 is 16 amino acids. The DNA for the CDR3 is TGTGCCAGCAGCACCACCGGGACAGGAATCTACAATGAGCAGTTCTTC. It codes for CASSTTGTGIYNEQFF. The whole variable domain, filled in from reference TRBV11-2 and TRBJ2-1, reads EAGVAQSPRYKIIEKRQSVAFWCNPISGHATLYWYQQILGQGPKLLIQFQNNGVVDDSQLPKDRFSAERLKGVDSTLKIQPAKLEDSAVYLCASSTTGTGIYNEQFFGPGTRLTVL.

V and J are TRBV6-1 and TRBJ2-3, with 8 bases fitting TRBD2. The V segment lost 8 bases and the J segment 5 bases; nucleotides outside the gene matches: 6. Per the germline V gene, CDR1 is MNHNS and CDR2 is SASEGT. The CDR3 has 13 amino acids. CDR3 sequence: CASGGTRRDTQYF. The CDR3 DNA follows: TGTGCCAGCGGGGGGACTAGACGAGATACGCAGTATTTT.

The V and J genes are TRBV5-1 and TRBJ2-1; D unclear. CDR1 and CDR2 from the germline V gene are SGHRS and YFSETQ. The CDR3 extends over 15 amino acids. V lost 4 bases and J 0 bases, leaving 11 bases between the germline ends. CDR3 protein: CASSPGMSSYNEQFF. CDR3 nucleotides: TGCGCCAGCAGCCCGGGTATGAGCTCCTACAATGAGCAGTTCTTC.

The chain is built from TRBV10-2 and TRBJ2-5; no definite D call. Germline V gives CDR1 WSHSY, CDR2 SAAADI. Trimming shortened V by 4 bases and J by 5 bases, and 8 bases separated the two germline ends. CDR3 size: 12 residues. The CDR3 protein is CASSASGETQYF. CDR3 DNA: TGCGCCAGCAGTGCTTCAGGCGAGACCCAGTACTTC.

J is TRBJ1-2 and V is TRBV6-6, with 9 bases matching TRBD1. Per germline, CDR1 MNHNY and CDR2 SVGAGI (reference sequence). This CDR3 is built from 13 residues. With 7 bases clipped from V and 8 bases from J, the junction kept 8 bases outside the gene matches. The CDR3 sequence: CASTLDRGGGYTF. In DNA, the CDR3 is TGTGCCAGCACCCTGGACAGGGGAGGAGGCTACACCTTC.

V and J are TRBV5-1 and TRBJ2-5, with 7 bases fitting TRBD2. This CDR3 comprises 13 residues. After removal of 7 bases from V and 5 bases from J, the junction contained 8 bases not matched to a gene. Germline V gives CDR1 SGHRS, CDR2 YFSETQ. The CDR3 coding sequence is TGCGCCAGCTCAGAGATGGGGGGGGAGACCCAGTACTTC. The encoded protein is CASSEMGGETQYF.

CDR3: CASSFGRGGYGYTF. The CDR3 DNA follows: TGTGCCAGCAGTTTCGGCCGGGGAGGATATGGCTACACCTTC. The gene calls are TRBV6-4 and TRBJ1-2; D call uncertain. Germline V CDR1 and CDR2: MRHNA, SNTAGT. V gave up 5 bases and J gave up 5 bases, with 15 bases separating them. The CDR3 is 14 amino acids.

V is TRBV18 and J is TRBJ1-1; D is ambiguous. The V gene's germline CDR1 is KGHSH and CDR2 LQKENI. The CDR3 extends over 14 amino acids. The V end lost 1 base, the J end lost 2 bases, and 8 bases lay between the germline ends. CDR3 amino acids: CASSPQSQNTEAFF. The DNA of the CDR3 is TGTGCCAGCTCACCACAGAGCCAAAACACTGAAGCTTTCTTT.

This chain uses TRBV14 with TRBJ2-1; 7 bases line up with TRBD2. The CDR3 runs 12 residues. Losses at the gene ends were 4 bases for V and 9 bases for J; bases not matched to a gene: 3. In germline, CDR1 is SGHDN, CDR2 FVKESK. The CDR3 bases are TGTGCCAGCAGCCCTGGGACTATTGAGCAGTTCTTC. This codes for CASSPGTIEQFF. The full variable domain, with the rest looked up from reference TRBV14 and TRBJ2-1, is EAGVTQFPSHSVIEKGQTVTLRCDPISGHDNLYWYRRVMGKEIKFLLHFVKESKQDESGMPNNRFLAERTGGTYSTLKVQPAELEDSGVYFCASSPGTIEQFFGPGTRLTVL.

The J gene is TRBJ2-7, the V gene TRBV19; 8 bases are a match to TRBD2. Per the germline V gene, CDR1 is LNHDA and CDR2 is SQIVND (reference sequence). The CDR3 has 14 residues. V was pared by 1 base and J by 2 bases, with 1 base of the junction left unmatched. The CDR3 loop is CASSIAGGPYEQYF. CDR3 in DNA: TGTGCCAGTAGTATAGCGGGAGGGCCCTACGAGCAGTACTTC. Drawing the rest from reference TRBV19 and TRBJ2-7, the complete variable domain is DGGITQSPKYLFRKEGQNVTLSCEQNLNHDAMYWYRQDPGQGLRLIYYSQIVNDFQKGDIAEGYSVSREKKESFPLTVTSAQKNPTAFYLCASSIAGGPYEQYFGPGTRLTVT.

This clone was recorded a few times. This sequence joins TRBV10-3 and TRBJ2-7, with D tentatively TRBD1 (6 bases). The CDR3 loop spans 12 amino acids. Germline CDR1 is ENHRY and CDR2 is SYGVKD. V was shortened by 5 bases and J by 7 bases, with 12 bases between the two germline ends. CDR3 residues: CAISPWGTEQYF. CDR3 bases: TGTGCCATCAGTCCCTGGGGGACAGAGCAGTACTTC.

The gene calls are TRBV19 and TRBJ2-7; 7 bases line up with TRBD1. Germline assignment: CDR1 LNHDA and CDR2 SQIVND (reference sequence). The CDR3 sequence is 15 residues long. Trimming cost V 1 base and J 4 bases; bases outside gene matches: 7. The CDR3 region is CASSIAGTDVYEQYF. The DNA for the CDR3 is TGTGCCAGTAGTATAGCCGGGACAGATGTGTACGAGCAGTACTTC.

This clone has only one observation. This chain links TRBV19 with TRBJ2-1; 9 nucleotides match TRBD2. Looked up from germline, CDR1 is LNHDA and CDR2 is SQIVND (reference sequence). V lost 3 bases to trimming and J lost 8 bases; unmatched junction nucleotides: 8. This CDR3 has 15 residues. CDR3 protein: CASSMGGRAFYEQFF. The CDR3 nucleotides are TGTGCCAGTAGTATGGGCGGGAGGGCCTTCTATGAGCAGTTCTTC.